These 5 T cell receptor beta chains were all obtained from the same sample, sequenced in a study of T cells in Graves' hyperthyroidism and ophthalmopathy. What was amplified from RNA transcripts were TCR beta CDR3 regions. Initially, a first-round RT-PCR of the TCR CDR3 employed the HTBI primer set. TCRdb fed the multiplex PCR reads into MiXCR, producing one record per CDR3 protein. The sample holds hundreds of thousands of distinct CDR3 sequences; 15% to 20% are singletons and the top ten take approximately 3.8%. Sequencing input: blood. The receptors originated from a woman aged 25 to 39 with Graves' hyperthyroidism.

About this clonotype itself: It may be a read error: a sequence one base away is much more abundant. The rearrangement links TRBV2 to TRBJ1-1; D unclear. There are 13 residues in the CDR3. V lost 6 bases and J lost 7, with 15 bases in between. CDR1 and CDR2 (germline): SNHLY, FYNNEI. CDR3 sequence reads: CASRANQANEAFF. The CDR3 region has the DNA TGTGCCAGCAGGGCAAATCAGGCAAATGAAGCTTTCTTT.

Only a few counts were recorded for this clonotype. The chain recombines TRBV20-1 with TRBJ2-7; D perhaps matches TRBD1 (6 bases). Germline V gene lookup returns CDR1 DFQATT and CDR2 SNEGSKA (reference sequence). The CDR3 loop spans 14 amino acids. V lost 0 bases to trimming and J lost 2 bases, with 11 bases between them. In DNA form, the CDR3 reads TGCAGTGCTAGAGATAGGACAGCCGCCTACGAGCAGTACTTC. It translates to CSARDRTAAYEQYF.

This clonotype was observed many times. V and J are TRBV9 and TRBJ2-1, with TRBD2 as a possible D gene (6 bases). The V end was cut by 5 bases, the J end by 0 bases, with 12 bases between. Germline V gene sequence: CDR1 SGDLS, CDR2 YYNGEE. The CDR3 totals 15 residues. The CDR3 bases are TGTGCCAGCAGTGTTAGCGGAAGCTCCTACAATGAGCAGTTCTTC. As protein: CASSVSGSSYNEQFF.

This clonotype came up a few times. The V gene is TRBV10-3, the J gene TRBJ1-3, with D uncertain. V was trimmed by 4 bases and J by 0 bases, leaving 4 bases between them. In germline, CDR1 is ENHRY, CDR2 SYGVKD. The CDR3 has 13 amino acids. This CDR3 reads CAISVGSGNTIYF. In nucleotides, the CDR3 is TGTGCCATCAGTGTGGGCTCTGGAAACACCATATATTTT.

This clonotype occurred many times. This chain's CDR3 is CASSYETPGEQFF. The CDR3 bases are TGTGCCAGCAGTTACGAGACTCCGGGTGAGCAGTTCTTC. This rearrangement joins TRBV6-6 to TRBJ2-1; D not certain. Germline CDR1 and CDR2: MNHNY and SVGAGI (reference sequence). With 2 bases removed from V and 9 bases from J, the gap between germline ends came to 11 bases. The CDR3 is 13 amino acids.